The T cell receptor (beta chain) under discussion was sequenced for a study of T-cell reconstitution after alpha-beta-depleted transplantation in children. V lost 5 bases and J 1 base, leaving 10 bases between the germline ends. The CDR3 runs to 14 residues. The V gene's germline CDR1 is SEHNR and CDR2 FQNEAQ (reference sequence). This clonotype was observed at least ten times. What it recognizes is unknown. During its preparation, the TCRbeta library received unique molecular identifiers. TCRdb processed the PCR reads anew with MiXCR; each CDR3 protein has one entry. The sample consists of tens of thousands of distinct CDR3 sequences, approximately 6.9% of them appearing once. Broader study findings: In patients about two months after transplant, alpha-beta T cells reportedly arose from several hundred expanded graft clones. Where some patients showed high TCRbeta diversity at day 60, it came from recipient T cells and thymic progenitors that had survived.

This receptor was obtained from a child younger than two who had a stem cell transplant for acute myeloid leukemia, so the T cells may come from the graft donor. The specimen comprised peripheral blood, sampled 60 days after TCRalphabeta/CD19-depleted stem cell transplant. The genes are TRBV7-9 and TRBJ2-3; D gene unclear. CDR3 sequence: CASSPRGGTDTQYF. Here the CDR3 DNA reads TGTGCCAGCAGCCCAAGAGGTGGCACAGATACGCAGTATTTT.